These T cell receptor beta chains were read from a single sample in a study of HIV-infected patients and healthy controls. TCRdb re-called the 5' RACE reads with MiXCR, one entry per CDR3 protein. Of roughly 13,000 distinct CDR3 sequences in the sample, around 9.9% were seen once. The sequencing sample was made of blood. The receptor source for this set is an adult in good health. The CDR3 runs from the conserved cysteine through the conserved F or W. Each record gives: V gene, J gene, clone size, D gene, CDR3 protein, CDR3 DNA. The D gene is left open where the match is weak. A row's size may be missing; if present it is once, few, many or a size class.

>TRBV12-3/TRBV12-4|TRBJ1-2|.|TRBD1
CASSLTGVDGYTF
TGTGCCAGCAGTTTAACAGGGGTCGATGGCTACACCTTC
>TRBV4-1|TRBJ2-1|many|TRBD2
CASSQEGTGGPHNEQFF
TGCGCCAGCAGCCAAGAAGGAACGGGAGGGCCACACAATGAGCAGTTCTTC
>TRBV5-1|TRBJ2-5|medium-sized|.
CASSLGNSGRETQYF
TGCGCCAGCAGCTTGGGTAACAGCGGTCGAGAGACCCAGTACTTC
>TRBV28|TRBJ2-1|many|.
CASSSPASMFQQFF
TGTGCCAGCAGTTCCCCCGCCTCCATGTTTCAGCAGTTCTTC
>TRBV6-5|TRBJ2-2|.|TRBD2
CAPRRREMSFWNTGELFF
TGTGCCCCAAGGCGGCGGGAGATGTCCTTTTGGAACACCGGGGAGCTGTTTTTT
>TRBV5-1|TRBJ2-7|few|.
CASSSSGAGIYEQYF
TGCGCCAGCAGCTCCTCCGGCGCGGGTATTTACGAGCAGTACTTC
>TRBV25-1|TRBJ1-2|.|.
CASSATTKEANYGYTF
TGTGCCAGCAGCGCAACAACTAAAGAAGCTAACTATGGCTACACCTTC
>TRBV7-9|TRBJ2-3|many|TRBD2
CASSFAGGGPDTQYF
TGTGCCAGCAGCTTTGCGGGAGGGGGCCCAGATACGCAGTATTTT
>TRBV20-1|TRBJ2-5|.|TRBD2
CSAITSPGLAEGETQYF
TGCAGTGCTATCACTAGTCCGGGACTAGCGGAGGGAGAGACCCAGTACTTC
>TRBV2|TRBJ1-1|medium-sized|.
CASSPGQFMNTEAFF
TGTGCCAGCAGTCCAGGACAGTTCATGAACACTGAAGCTTTCTTT
>TRBV20-1|TRBJ2-6|.|TRBD2
CSAPARLAGAGANVLTF
TGCAGTGCTCCGGCCAGACTAGCGGGAGCTGGGGCCAACGTCCTGACTTTC
>TRBV30|TRBJ1-1|few|.
CAWRMPGVGTEAFF
TGTGCCTGGAGGATGCCAGGGGTAGGGACTGAAGCTTTCTTT
>TRBV4-1|TRBJ2-3|many|TRBD1
CASSQIGQGPTDTQYF
TGCGCCAGCAGCCAGATCGGACAGGGGCCCACAGATACGCAGTATTTT
>TRBV7-9|TRBJ2-2|.|TRBD1
CTSSQPPGQGETGELFF
TGTACCAGCAGCCAGCCCCCGGGACAGGGGGAGACCGGGGAGCTGTTTTTT
>TRBV7-6|TRBJ1-6|.|.
CASSSGQLGSPLHF
TGTGCCAGCAGTTCTGGACAGTTAGGATCACCCCTCCACTTT
>TRBV4-2|TRBJ1-4|medium-sized|TRBD1
CASSRETGAGGEKLFF
TGTGCCAGCAGCCGGGAGACAGGGGCGGGGGGCGAAAAACTGTTTTTT
>TRBV7-9|TRBJ1-1|few|.
CASSSATGTEAFF
TGTGCCAGCAGCTCTGCCACGGGCACTGAAGCTTTCTTT
>TRBV3-1|TRBJ2-1|many|TRBD2
CASSQVVAASGNYNEQFF
TGTGCCAGCAGCCAAGTGGTAGCGGCTAGCGGAAATTACAATGAGCAGTTCTTC
>TRBV2|TRBJ1-2|medium-sized|.
CASTDSRESHGYTF
TGTGCCAGCACGGACAGCAGGGAATCCCATGGCTACACCTTC
>TRBV5-4|TRBJ2-1|medium-sized|.
CASSSPRGENEQFF
TGTGCCAGCAGCTCGCCCAGGGGTGAAAATGAGCAGTTCTTC
>TRBV29-1|TRBJ1-2|medium-sized|.
CSVGGLANYGYTF
TGCAGCGTGGGAGGATTAGCTAACTATGGCTACACCTTC
>TRBV28|TRBJ1-1|medium-sized|.
CASRPPPGQINTEAFF
TGTGCCAGCAGGCCTCCACCGGGACAAATAAACACTGAAGCTTTCTTT
>TRBV14|TRBJ2-6|many|.
CASSQDSNLVWKGMDYGANVLTF
TGTGCCAGCAGCCAAGATTCGAATCTCGTTTGGAAGGGGATGGATTACGGGGCCAACGTCCTGACTTTC
>TRBV29-1|TRBJ1-1|many|.
CSVEGGYAEAFF
TGCAGCGTTGAAGGAGGGTACGCTGAAGCTTTCTTT
>TRBV12-3/TRBV12-4|TRBJ2-5|many|.
CASSPTGETQYF
TGTGCCAGCAGCCCAACTGGGGAGACCCAGTACTTC
>TRBV7-2|TRBJ2-1|medium-sized|.
CASSLTGGPLFYNEQFF
TGTGCCAGCAGCTTAACCGGAGGGCCTTTGTTCTACAATGAGCAGTTCTTC
>TRBV5-1|TRBJ2-5|.|.
CASSYNRDLEETQYF
TGCGCCAGCAGCTACAACAGGGACTTGGAGGAGACCCAGTACTTC
>TRBV29-1|TRBJ1-2|many|.
CSVEGIGGYTF
TGCAGCGTTGAGGGGATCGGTGGCTACACCTTC
>TRBV5-1|TRBJ2-1|medium-sized|.
CASSPDSQSYNEQFF
TGCGCCAGCAGCCCGGACAGCCAGTCCTACAATGAGCAGTTCTTC
>TRBV4-2|TRBJ2-7|many|.
CASSQVRVSEQYF
TGTGCCAGCAGCCAAGTACGAGTCTCCGAGCAGTACTTC
>TRBV28|TRBJ2-7|many|.
CASTPRGGSYEQYF
TGTGCCAGCACCCCCAGGGGAGGCTCCTACGAGCAGTACTTC
>TRBV11-2|TRBJ1-2|once|TRBD1
CASRRSGGGKGGYTF
TGTGCCAGCAGGCGCTCCGGAGGGGGCAAGGGTGGCTACACCTTC
>TRBV12-3/TRBV12-4|TRBJ1-4|.|.
CASSLVEKLFF
TGTGCCAGCAGTTTGGTAGAAAAACTGTTTTTT
>TRBV12-3/TRBV12-4|TRBJ2-5|.|TRBD1
CASSRGTGNQETQYF
TGTGCCAGCAGTCGGGGGACAGGGAACCAAGAGACCCAGTACTTC
>TRBV5-1|TRBJ2-3|many|.
CASSRGGLSTDTQYF
TGCGCCAGCAGCCGCGGCGGGTTATCCACAGATACGCAGTATTTT
>TRBV24-1|TRBJ2-2|many|.
CATSDRTDTGELFF
TGTGCCACCAGTGATCGTACGGACACCGGGGAGCTGTTTTTT
>TRBV28|TRBJ1-1|.|.
CASQGRANTEAFF
TGTGCCAGCCAGGGCAGGGCGAACACTGAAGCTTTCTTT
>TRBV7-2|TRBJ2-7|many|.
CASSLGGSSRYEQYF
TGTGCCAGCAGCTTAGGTGGGAGTAGTAGGTACGAGCAGTACTTC
>TRBV20-1|TRBJ2-3|medium-sized|TRBD1
CSAPGQGASDTQYF
TGCAGCGCCCCGGGACAGGGAGCGTCAGATACGCAGTATTTT
>TRBV7-2|TRBJ1-5|.|.
CASSLGLGPNQPQHF
TGTGCCAGCAGCTTAGGACTAGGGCCCAATCAGCCCCAGCATTTT
>TRBV18|TRBJ1-1|.|.
CASSRLLGDTEAFF
TGTGCCAGCTCACGGTTGCTGGGAGACACTGAAGCTTTCTTT
>TRBV15|TRBJ2-7|few|.
CATSRDQTYEQYF
TGTGCCACCAGCAGAGATCAGACCTACGAGCAGTACTTC
>TRBV3-1|TRBJ2-1|many|.
CASSQDVVDEQFF
TGTGCCAGCAGCCAAGACGTAGTGGATGAGCAGTTCTTC
>TRBV7-8|TRBJ2-1|many|TRBD2
CASSPAESSGRARFF
TGTGCCAGCAGCCCAGCCGAGTCGAGCGGGAGGGCCCGGTTCTTC
>TRBV20-1|TRBJ1-5|medium-sized|.
CSARDRVQPQHF
TGCAGTGCTAGAGATCGCGTTCAGCCCCAGCATTTT
>TRBV29-1|TRBJ2-1|many|TRBD2
CSVVTSGSSYNEQFF
TGCAGCGTAGTAACTAGCGGGAGCTCCTACAATGAGCAGTTCTTC
>TRBV5-1|TRBJ2-6|.|.
CASKGIGSGANVLTF
TGCGCCAGCAAGGGGATCGGCTCTGGGGCCAACGTCCTGACTTTC
>TRBV11-2|TRBJ2-7|medium-sized|.
CASSLYQGHEQYF
TGTGCCAGCAGCTTATACCAGGGCCACGAGCAGTACTTC
>TRBV10-2|TRBJ1-2|.|.
CASSESGGLDYGYTF
TGCGCCAGCAGTGAGTCCGGGGGGCTTGACTATGGCTACACCTTC
>TRBV6-1|TRBJ1-6|.|.
CASSEGRALYNSPLHF
TGTGCCAGCAGTGAAGGCAGGGCCCTCTATAATTCACCCCTCCACTTT
>TRBV14|TRBJ1-2|medium-sized|.
CASSQDWGLDTF
TGTGCCAGCAGCCAAGATTGGGGGCTCGACACCTTC
>TRBV5-1|TRBJ2-3|.|.
CASSLVPSDTQYF
TGCGCCAGCAGCTTGGTTCCCTCCGATACGCAGTATTTT
>TRBV5-1|TRBJ1-1|medium-sized|.
CASSPTGNTEAFF
TGCGCCAGCAGTCCCACGGGGAACACTGAAGCTTTCTTT
>TRBV6-6|TRBJ2-1|medium-sized|TRBD2
CASRDRAGGSYNEQFF
TGTGCCAGCAGGGATCGAGCGGGAGGCTCCTACAATGAGCAGTTCTTC
>TRBV7-2|TRBJ2-3|many|TRBD2
CASSFGTSGRRKGDTQYF
TGTGCCAGCAGCTTTGGGACTAGCGGCAGGAGGAAGGGGGATACGCAGTATTTT